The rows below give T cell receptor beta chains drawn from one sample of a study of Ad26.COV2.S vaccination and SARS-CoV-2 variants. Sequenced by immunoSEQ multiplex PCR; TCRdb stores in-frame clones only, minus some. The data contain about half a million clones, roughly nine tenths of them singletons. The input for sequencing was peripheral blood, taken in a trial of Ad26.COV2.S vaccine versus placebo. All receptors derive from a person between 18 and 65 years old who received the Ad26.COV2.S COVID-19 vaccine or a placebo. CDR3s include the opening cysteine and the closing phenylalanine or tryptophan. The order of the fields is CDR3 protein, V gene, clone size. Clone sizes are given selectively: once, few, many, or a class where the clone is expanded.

CDR3 protein: CASSLAGRAGSQPQHF
V gene: TRBV7-8
clone size: .

CDR3 protein: CASSYDDRRYTEAFF
V gene: TRBV6-6
clone size: .

CDR3 protein: CASSATGLNEKLFF
V gene: TRBV9
clone size: .

CDR3 protein: CASRRGESTGELFF
V gene: TRBV7-9
clone size: few

CDR3 protein: CASSQRWGPGVGYTF
V gene: TRBV7-8
clone size: once

CDR3 protein: CASSSRARGGTGELFF
V gene: TRBV6-5
clone size: .

CDR3 protein: CSVEDSGYSYEQYF
V gene: TRBV29-1
clone size: .

CDR3 protein: CASSVGVGTGELFF
V gene: TRBV6-6
clone size: .

CDR3 protein: CASSYGFQSSGANVLTF
V gene: TRBV6-2/TRBV6-3
clone size: once

CDR3 protein: CASSPDGNYGYTF
V gene: TRBV18
clone size: .

CDR3 protein: CASSFRVGNEQFF
V gene: TRBV5-1
clone size: .

CDR3 protein: CASSPPWRHEAFF
V gene: TRBV18
clone size: .

CDR3 protein: CASKNSGANVLTF
V gene: TRBV19
clone size: .

CDR3 protein: CASPRCGANVLTF
V gene: TRBV21-1
clone size: .

CDR3 protein: CASSQDLAGAGYGYTF
V gene: TRBV4-3
clone size: .

CDR3 protein: CASSLPSGSPQAYEQYF
V gene: TRBV7-6
clone size: .

CDR3 protein: CSASKRDNEQYF
V gene: TRBV20-1
clone size: few

CDR3 protein: CASSQVSGFGNTIYF
V gene: TRBV3-1/TRBV3-2
clone size: many

CDR3 protein: CASSPQGARGTEAFF
V gene: TRBV7-8
clone size: .

CDR3 protein: CASSNRTVEPQHF
V gene: TRBV18
clone size: few

CDR3 protein: CASSQTGVGEQYF
V gene: TRBV4-3
clone size: .

CDR3 protein: CASSSAGTSGFSYEQYF
V gene: TRBV7-9
clone size: .

CDR3 protein: CASSPGSQNYGYTF
V gene: TRBV28
clone size: .

CDR3 protein: CASSAASGVRPGELFF
V gene: TRBV5-1
clone size: .

CDR3 protein: CASSESHGRETQYF
V gene: TRBV10-1
clone size: .

CDR3 protein: CSSWTGNTEAFF
V gene: TRBV29-1
clone size: once

CDR3 protein: CASSPPTGNYEQYF
V gene: TRBV13
clone size: .

CDR3 protein: CASSPPAYEQYF
V gene: TRBV28
clone size: once

CDR3 protein: CASSFHSRTEAFF
V gene: TRBV28
clone size: .

CDR3 protein: CASPTASGANVLTF
V gene: TRBV7-9
clone size: .

CDR3 protein: CASSFLGGNTGELFF
V gene: TRBV11-3
clone size: .

CDR3 protein: CASTPVGGGNQPQHF
V gene: TRBV6-2/TRBV6-3
clone size: .

CDR3 protein: CASSPGTGVSYNEQFF
V gene: TRBV2
clone size: .

CDR3 protein: CASSLIGGLAGSGDAGELFF
V gene: TRBV7-8
clone size: .

CDR3 protein: CASSKSLAGVSGANVLTF
V gene: TRBV19
clone size: .

CDR3 protein: CASSQVKSANTEAFF
V gene: TRBV4-3
clone size: .

CDR3 protein: CASSQARGPPQSYNEQFF
V gene: TRBV4-2
clone size: .

CDR3 protein: CASSLSGLGGNDNEQFF
V gene: TRBV5-6
clone size: .

CDR3 protein: CASSLAGVLEQFF
V gene: TRBV6-5
clone size: .

CDR3 protein: CASSIGVLVSAGNTIYF
V gene: TRBV19
clone size: .

CDR3 protein: CASSSRLGGETQYF
V gene: TRBV2
clone size: .

CDR3 protein: CASSFGTFSGNTIYF
V gene: TRBV5-1
clone size: .

CDR3 protein: CASSGTGENTQYF
V gene: TRBV2
clone size: .

CDR3 protein: CASSPPDSEGQYF
V gene: TRBV18
clone size: .

CDR3 protein: CASRLGVQETQYF
V gene: TRBV7-8
clone size: .

CDR3 protein: CASSLAQGVGNTIYF
V gene: TRBV28
clone size: .

CDR3 protein: CASSFRGVVESPLHF
V gene: TRBV28
clone size: .

CDR3 protein: CASSSGLRPLEQYF
V gene: TRBV27
clone size: .

CDR3 protein: CASHRTGAKSIYGYTF
V gene: TRBV28
clone size: once

CDR3 protein: CASSEDRGYNQPQHF
V gene: TRBV2
clone size: .

CDR3 protein: CASSAGQRVYGYTF
V gene: TRBV7-2
clone size: .

CDR3 protein: CASSQGVGQGWDTGELFF
V gene: TRBV4-3
clone size: .

CDR3 protein: CASSHPGSYNEQFF
V gene: TRBV14
clone size: .

CDR3 protein: CASSLDRGSEKLFF
V gene: TRBV11-2
clone size: .